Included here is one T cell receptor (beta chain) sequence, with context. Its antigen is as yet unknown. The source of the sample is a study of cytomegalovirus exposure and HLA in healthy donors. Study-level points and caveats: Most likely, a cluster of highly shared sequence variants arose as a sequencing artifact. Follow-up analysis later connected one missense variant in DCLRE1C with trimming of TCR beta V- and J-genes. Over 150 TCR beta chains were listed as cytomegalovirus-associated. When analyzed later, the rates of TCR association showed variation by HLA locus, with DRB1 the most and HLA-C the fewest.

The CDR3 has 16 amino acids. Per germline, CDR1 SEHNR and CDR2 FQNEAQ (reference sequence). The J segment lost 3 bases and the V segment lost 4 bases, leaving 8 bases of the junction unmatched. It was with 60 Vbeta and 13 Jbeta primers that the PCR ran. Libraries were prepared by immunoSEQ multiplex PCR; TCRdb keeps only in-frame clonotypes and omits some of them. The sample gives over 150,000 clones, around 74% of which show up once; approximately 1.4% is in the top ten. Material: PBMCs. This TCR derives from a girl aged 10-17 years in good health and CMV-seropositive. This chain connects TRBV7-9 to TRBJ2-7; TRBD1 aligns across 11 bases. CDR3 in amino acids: CASSSPDGTGGYEQYF. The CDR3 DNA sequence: TGTGCCAGCAGCTCCCCCGACGGGACAGGGGGCTACGAGCAGTACTTC.